The T cell receptor beta chain under discussion was sequenced for a study of T cell responses to AZD1222 COVID-19 vaccine (dated by TCRdb to the early 2020s). Background for the entire study: A total of under 250 trial participants underwent TCR sequencing, of whom under 220 had received two doses of AZD1222 and roughly 26 had received two doses of the MenACWY control vaccine. Trial participants were enrolled by age into 18-55, 56-69 and 70-plus year subgroups, with 148, 28 and 57 TCR-sequenced participants respectively. Overall study results and their limits: The vaccine-associated CD4 TCRs covered the entire spike protein, and the dominant responses fell in regions 160-218 and 743-854. The 56-69-year group was small, and its depth increase did not reach significance, likely because of low power. Conclusions about previously exposed vaccinees were limited because only six AZD1222 recipients were SARS-CoV-2 seropositive at baseline. After two AZD1222 doses, both the breadth and the depth of spike-specific TCRs were significantly higher than at day 0 and than in MenACWY recipients. Reportedly, almost half of the unique spike-specific TCRs recognized epitopes lying outside the regions that are mutated in the B.1.351 and B.1.1.7 variants. Because no samples from the day 14 peak response were available, repertoires could be characterized only after the peak T cell response. Participants were mostly white British and included more females than males, and it was suggested by the authors that clonal diversity may have been underestimated.

The germline V gene gives CDR1 as SGHAT and CDR2 as FQNNGV. Including the terminal cysteine and phenylalanine, the CDR3 comprises 12 residues. Only the CDR3 portion is preserved as DNA: 36 bases, with reading frame beginning at the first base. V drops 5 bases and J drops 3 bases, leaving 2 bases in between. The CDR3 regions of human TCRbeta chains were subjected to immunosequencing. In the paper's pipeline: TCRs in the repertoires were matched against a reference library of SARS-CoV-2-specific TCRs that had been generated with the MIRA antigen-specificity platform. Breadth was defined as the fraction of unique TCRs that were SARS-CoV-2-associated. Depth was defined as the fraction of total T cells that were SARS-CoV-2-associated. Using the MIRA data, each spike-specific TCR was mapped to the spike region that the TCR reacts to and placed in a CD4 or CD8 class. Log10-transformed breadth and depth values were compared by one-way ANOVA with Sidak's multiple comparisons tests. TCRdb's version of the immuneACCESS table is confined to in-frame rearrangements and falls short of the full clone set. An unresolved V gene accounts for under half of the shortfall where checked; the remainder is of unknown origin. That table is the source of V, J and clone size, and D and trimming were worked out from the DNA. This sample gives fewer than 85,000 clones in total; roughly 84% of them show up just once. The ten top clones hold about 17% of the sample.

This clone occurred once. This clone's antigen is unknown. Per-nucleotide qualities are absent, and no much larger clonotype sits a single base away. Read against the paper, the sample's time point label means: about 28 days (+/-7) after the second vaccine dose. AZD1222 recipients with second doses at about 4 weeks or about 12 weeks were pooled, because spike-specific TCR depth and breadth did not differ between schedules. Vaccinee samples were obtained from the UK trials COV001 and COV002, which included a single-blind randomized controlled phase 2/3 trial of AZD1222 (ChAdOx1 nCoV-19) in healthy adults. Trial participant PBMC samples were collected at day 0 and day 28 after the second dose for TCRbeta chain sequencing.

The clonotype originates from an adult who received the AZD1222 COVID-19 vaccine. The rearranged segments are TRBV11-2 and TRBJ1-6, with no reliable assignment of the D segment. This specimen consisted of peripheral blood, obtained 28 days after the second AZD1222 dose. The CDR3 corresponds to CASSRYNSPLHF. The DNA is TGTGCCAGCAGCCGCTATAATTCACCCCTCCACTTT.